The 20 T cell receptor beta chains below come from one sample, sequenced in a study of T cell responses to AZD1222 COVID-19 vaccine. The repertoire was sequenced with immunoSEQ multiplex PCR; TCRdb's copy has only in-frame clones and lacks some. The sample shows approximately 150,000 clones, approximately 90% of them seen only once. Material: peripheral blood, obtained on day 0 of AZD1222 vaccination. These receptors were taken from an adult in good health.

In this sample, this clone turned up a few times. V gene TRBV4-1 combines with J gene TRBJ1-3; tentatively, D is TRBD1 (5 bases). V was clipped by 1 base and J by 0 bases, with 7 bases between them. This CDR3 is 15 amino acids long. Looked up from germline, CDR1 is MGHRA and CDR2 is YSYEKL. CDR3: CASSQVQGSGNTIYF. DNA of the CDR3: TGCGCCAGCAGCCAAGTTCAGGGCTCTGGAAACACCATATATTTT.

The chain has TRBV2 and TRBJ2-7; TRBD2 aligns across 11 bases. V lost 8 bases to trimming and J lost 9 bases; unmatched junction nucleotides: 9. There are 13 residues in the CDR3. Germline V lookup: CDR1 SNHLY, CDR2 FYNNEI. CDR3 in amino acids: CASLLAGGYRQYF. The DNA of the CDR3 is TGTGCCAGCCTTCTAGCGGGAGGCTACAGGCAGTACTTC.

CDR3 bases: TGTGCCAGCAGCGGCGGGATCTCCTACGAGCAGTACTTC. Translating gives CASSGGISYEQYF. V and J are TRBV7-2 and TRBJ2-7, with D maybe TRBD2 (6 bases). Trimming stripped 5 bases from V and 0 bases from J, with 8 bases between. Germline assignment: CDR1 SGHTA and CDR2 FQGNSA. The CDR3 has 13 residues.

The gene calls are TRBV11-3 and TRBJ2-3; TRBD2 matches 12 bases. Looked up from germline, CDR1 is SGHNT and CDR2 is YENEEA. The CDR3 is 16 residues long. After removal of 1 base from V and 4 bases from J, the junction contained 3 bases not matched to a gene. CDR3 residues: CASSLGLAGGPDTQYF. In DNA, the CDR3 is TGTGCCAGCAGCTTAGGCCTAGCGGGAGGGCCAGATACGCAGTATTTT.

The chain links TRBV7-2 to TRBJ1-2, with D uncertain. Per the germline V gene, CDR1 is SGHTA and CDR2 is FQGNSA. The ends were cut back, 2 bases at V and 7 bases at J, with 14 bases in the middle. This CDR3 spans 14 amino acids. Here the CDR3 reads CASSLSNQSGGYTF. As DNA, the CDR3 is TGTGCCAGCAGCTTATCGAACCAATCGGGTGGCTACACCTTC.

The chain carries TRBV29-1 and TRBJ1-2; TRBD1 is a possible D gene (5 bases). The V end lost 7 bases, the J end lost 7 bases, and 16 bases lay between the germline ends. Per the germline V gene, CDR1 is SQVTM and CDR2 is ANQGSEA. The CDR3 has 12 amino acids. The CDR3 spells CSATTDIFGYTF. The CDR3 region has the DNA TGCAGCGCCACGACAGATATATTTGGCTACACCTTC.

J is TRBJ2-2 and V is TRBV6-1; D not certain. The CDR3 is 16 residues long. Trimming removed 1 base from V and 0 bases from J, with 9 bases in between. Germline CDR1 and CDR2: MNHNS and SASEGT. The CDR3 loop is CASSEGYFANTGELFF. The DNA of the CDR3 is TGTGCCAGCAGTGAAGGTTATTTTGCGAACACCGGGGAGCTGTTTTTT.

This clone appeared a few times. The chain has TRBV5-1 and TRBJ2-7; D possibly corresponds to TRBD1 (6 bases). Germline CDR1 is SGHRS and CDR2 is YFSETQ. V shed 3 bases and J shed 0 bases, with 13 bases lying between them. The CDR3 sequence is 15 residues long. CDR3 amino acids: CASSWDTLGSYEQYF. The CDR3 bases are TGCGCCAGCAGCTGGGACACCCTCGGCTCCTACGAGCAGTACTTC.

The V gene is TRBV2, the J gene TRBJ1-4; tentatively, D is TRBD1 (6 bases). V lost 3 bases, J lost 5 bases, and 10 bases lay in between. The CDR3 is 14 residues long. Per germline, CDR1 SNHLY and CDR2 FYNNEI. DNA for the CDR3: TGTGCCAGCAGTGACCGGAGGGGGAATGAAAAACTGTTTTTT. Amino acid sequence: CASSDRRGNEKLFF.

The J gene is TRBJ1-2, the V gene TRBV6-5; D is undetermined. CDR3 size: 14 residues. The germline CDR1 and CDR2 sequences are MNHEY and SVGAGI. The V gene lost 0 bases and the J gene lost 4 bases, with 9 bases spanning the gap. CDR3 sequence (DNA): TGTGCCAGCAGTTACTCGAGCAGAAGCTATGGCTACACCTTC. As protein: CASSYSSRSYGYTF.

This clone was picked up a small number of times. The CDR3 DNA follows: TGCGCCAGCAGCTTACTCGGGACGGGCGGGGAGACCCAGTACTTC. This gives the protein CASSLLGTGGETQYF. The genes are TRBV5-1 and TRBJ2-5, with D perhaps TRBD1 or TRBD2 (5 bases each). Trimming stripped 2 bases from V and 5 bases from J, with 16 bases between. Germline CDR1 reads SGHRS; CDR2 reads YFSETQ. The CDR3 runs 15 residues.

The chain combines TRBV5-6 with TRBJ2-6; D is ambiguous. The CDR3 covers 18 residues. CDR1 is SGHDT and CDR2 is YYEEEE in the germline V gene. Trimming took off 2 bases at V and 0 bases at J, with 15 bases between the two ends. The CDR3 DNA is TGTGCCAGCAGCTTTGGACGTCCCTCAAGCTCTGGGGCCAACGTCCTGACTTTC. This codes for CASSFGRPSSSGANVLTF. The full variable domain, with the rest looked up from reference TRBV5-6 and TRBJ2-6, is DAGVTQSPTHLIKTRGQQVTLRCSPKSGHDTVSWYQQALGQGPQFIFQYYEEEERQRGNFPDRFSGHQFPNYSSELNVNALLLGDSALYLCASSFGRPSSSGANVLTFGAGSRLTVL.

Details on this clone: The junction departs from the called germline gene at one end, perhaps through a read error. The rearrangement joins TRBV19 to TRBJ1-5; tentative D call: TRBD1 (5 bases). Germline V gene sequence: CDR1 LNHDA, CDR2 SQIVND (reference sequence). The CDR3 totals 16 residues. CDR3 sequence reads: CASSTRDGYSNQPQHF. As DNA, the CDR3 is TGTGCGAGTAGTACCCGGGACGGTTATAGCAATCAGCCCCAGCATTTT.

The genes are TRBV10-2 and TRBJ2-1, with TRBD1 matching over 9 bases. This CDR3 is 16 amino acids long. V shed 5 bases, J shed 5 bases, and the junction held 10 bases outside the gene matches. The germline V gene encodes CDR1 WSHSY and CDR2 SAAADI. CDR3 sequence: CASSHLGTGKDNEQFF. The CDR3 DNA reads TGCGCCAGCAGTCACCTGGGGACAGGGAAGGACAATGAGCAGTTCTTC.

The chain combines TRBV5-4 with TRBJ2-4; D might be TRBD1 or TRBD2, each matching 5 bases. The V gene lost 7 bases and the J gene lost 6 bases, with 17 bases spanning the gap. The V gene's germline CDR1 is SGHNT and CDR2 YYREEE (reference sequence). The CDR3 runs to 14 residues. CDR3 bases: TGTGCCAGCGGAAAGGACGGGGCTAGAAACATTCAGTACTTC. It specifies CASGKDGARNIQYF.

This clone was seen a few times. The chain carries TRBV28 and TRBJ1-3; D not resolved. This CDR3 comprises 16 residues. Germline CDR1 is MDHEN and CDR2 is SYDVKM. The ends were cut back, 3 bases at V and 0 bases at J, with 12 bases in the middle. CDR3 amino acids: CASSFIPVSSGNTIYF. DNA of the CDR3: TGTGCCAGCAGTTTCATTCCGGTGAGCTCTGGAAACACCATATATTTT.

V is TRBV12-3 or TRBV12-4 and J is TRBJ2-1, with D uncertain. The CDR3 runs 10 residues. The ends were cut back, 1 base at V and 16 bases at J, with 8 bases in the middle. The CDR3 loop is CASSLGLKFF. CDR3 coding DNA: TGTGCCAGCAGTTTAGGGCTTAAATTCTTC.

The chain joins TRBV3-1 (or the pseudogene TRBV3-2) to TRBJ1-6; D remains ambiguous. Trimming shortened V by 2 bases and J by 14 bases, and 7 bases separated the two germline ends. Germline CDR1 and CDR2: LGHDT and YNNKEL (reference sequence). The CDR3 consists of 11 residues. This chain's CDR3 is CASSQLFALHF. The CDR3 coding sequence is TGTGCCAGCAGCCAATTATTCGCCCTCCACTTT.

The sample holds one count of this clone. V and J are TRBV5-1 and TRBJ2-3; TRBD2 might be the D (5 bases). Trimming took 2 bases from V and 6 from J, leaving 16 bases between them. Germline CDR1 is SGHRS and CDR2 is YFSETQ. This CDR3 comprises 15 residues. As DNA, the CDR3 is TGCGCCAGCAGCTTACGACTGGGAGTTTACGATACGCAGTATTTT. Translated: CASSLRLGVYDTQYF.

This sequence joins TRBV30 and TRBJ1-6, with TRBD1 matching over 8 bases. V was pared by 2 bases and J by 7 bases, with 7 bases of the junction left unmatched. Germline lookup yields CDR1 GTSNPN and CDR2 SVGIG (reference sequence). This CDR3 spans 15 amino acids. CDR3 sequence reads: CAWSRQGSENSPLHF. Written as DNA, the CDR3 is TGTGCCTGGAGTCGACAGGGGAGCGAGAATTCACCCCTCCACTTT.